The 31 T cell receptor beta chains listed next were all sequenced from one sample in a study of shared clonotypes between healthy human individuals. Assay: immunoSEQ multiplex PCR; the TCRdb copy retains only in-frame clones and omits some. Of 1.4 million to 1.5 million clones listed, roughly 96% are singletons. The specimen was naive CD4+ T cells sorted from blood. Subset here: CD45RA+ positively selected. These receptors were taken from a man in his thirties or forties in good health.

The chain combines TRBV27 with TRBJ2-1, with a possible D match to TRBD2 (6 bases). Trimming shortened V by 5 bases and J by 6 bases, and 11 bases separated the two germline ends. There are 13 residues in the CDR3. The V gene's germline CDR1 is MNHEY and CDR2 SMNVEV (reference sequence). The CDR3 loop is CASSPSTSNEQFF. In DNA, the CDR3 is TGTGCCAGCAGTCCTTCGACTAGCAATGAGCAGTTCTTC.

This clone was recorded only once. The CDR3 DNA reads TGTGCCAGCTTGGCGGGGCAAATCCAAGAGACCCAGTACTTC. Its protein is CASLAGQIQETQYF. The J gene is TRBJ2-5, the V gene TRBV2; a weak D match, TRBD2 (6 bases). Germline CDR1 is SNHLY and CDR2 is FYNNEI. The V gene lost 8 bases and the J gene lost 1 base, with 14 bases spanning the gap. The CDR3 has 14 amino acids.

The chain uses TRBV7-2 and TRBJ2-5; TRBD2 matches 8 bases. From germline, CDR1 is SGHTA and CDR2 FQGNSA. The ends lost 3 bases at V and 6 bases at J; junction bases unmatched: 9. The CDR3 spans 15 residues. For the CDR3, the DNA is TGTGCCAGCAGCTTTAACGGGGGGGGGATTCAGACCCAGTACTTC. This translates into CASSFNGGGIQTQYF. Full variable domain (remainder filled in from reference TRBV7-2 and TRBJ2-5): GAGVSQSPSNKVTEKGKDVELRCDPISGHTALYWYRQSLGQGLEFLIYFQGNSAPDKSGLPSDRFSAERTGGSVSTLTIQRTQQEDSAVYLCASSFNGGGIQTQYFGPGTRLLVL.

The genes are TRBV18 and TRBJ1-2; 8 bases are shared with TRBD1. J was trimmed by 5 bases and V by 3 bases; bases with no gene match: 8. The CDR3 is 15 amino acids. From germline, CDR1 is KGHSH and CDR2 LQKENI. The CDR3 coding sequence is TGTGCCAGCTCACCCACCCGAGGACAGGGTTATGGCTACACCTTC. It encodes CASSPTRGQGYGYTF.

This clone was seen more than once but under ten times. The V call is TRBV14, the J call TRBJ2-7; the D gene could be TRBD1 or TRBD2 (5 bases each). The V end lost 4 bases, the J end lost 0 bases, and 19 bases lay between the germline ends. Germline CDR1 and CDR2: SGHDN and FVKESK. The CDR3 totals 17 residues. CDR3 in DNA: TGTGCCAGCAGCCCGAGGGGAAAGCGAGAAATCTCCTACGAGCAGTACTTC. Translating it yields CASSPRGKREISYEQYF.

The CDR3 DNA is TGTGCCTTTATAGATCGATGGGGGAAAACCGGGGAGCTGTTTTTT. This encodes CAFIDRWGKTGELFF. J is TRBJ2-2 and V is TRBV30, with D perhaps being TRBD1 or TRBD2 (5 bases each). Germline CDR1 reads GTSNPN; CDR2 reads SVGIG (reference sequence). V was cut by 7 bases and J by 5 bases, with 20 bases left in between. The CDR3 has 15 amino acids.

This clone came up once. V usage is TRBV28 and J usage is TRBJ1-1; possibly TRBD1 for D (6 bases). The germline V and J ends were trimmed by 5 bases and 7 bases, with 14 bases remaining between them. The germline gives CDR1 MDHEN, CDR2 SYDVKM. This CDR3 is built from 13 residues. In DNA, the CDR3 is TGTGCCAGCAGTCCCAGGGGTGGAGGTGAAGCTTTCTTT. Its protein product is CASSPRGGGEAFF.

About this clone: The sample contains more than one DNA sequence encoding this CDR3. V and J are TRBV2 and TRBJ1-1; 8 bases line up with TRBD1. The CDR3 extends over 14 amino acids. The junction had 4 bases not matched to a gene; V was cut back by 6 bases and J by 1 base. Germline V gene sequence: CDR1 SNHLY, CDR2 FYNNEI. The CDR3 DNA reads TGTGCCAGCAGCGTAGACAGGGGGAACACTGAAGCTTTCTTT. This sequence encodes CASSVDRGNTEAFF.

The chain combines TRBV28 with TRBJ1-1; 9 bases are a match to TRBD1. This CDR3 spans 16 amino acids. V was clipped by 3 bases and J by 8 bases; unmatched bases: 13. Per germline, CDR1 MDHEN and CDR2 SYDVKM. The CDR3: CASSLGARTGASEAFF. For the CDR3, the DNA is TGTGCCAGCAGTTTGGGGGCCCGGACAGGGGCTAGCGAAGCTTTCTTT.

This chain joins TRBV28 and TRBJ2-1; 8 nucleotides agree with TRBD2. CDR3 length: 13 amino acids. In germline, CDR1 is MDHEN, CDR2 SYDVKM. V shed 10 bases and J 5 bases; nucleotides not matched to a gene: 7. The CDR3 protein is CATTVSGNNEQFF. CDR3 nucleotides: TGTGCCACCACGGTTAGCGGGAACAATGAGCAGTTCTTC. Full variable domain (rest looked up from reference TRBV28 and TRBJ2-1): DVKVTQSSRYLVKRTGEKVFLECVQDMDHENMFWYRQDPGLGLRLIYFSYDVKMKEKGDIPEGYSVSREKKERFSLILESASTNQTSMYLCATTVSGNNEQFFGPGTRLTVL.

CDR3: CASSPRTSYEQYF. DNA of the CDR3: TGTGCCAGCTCACCACGGACTTCCTACGAGCAGTACTTC. This rearrangement joins TRBV18 to TRBJ2-7; the D gene is possibly TRBD2 (5 bases). Per the germline V gene, CDR1 is KGHSH and CDR2 is LQKENI. V shed 1 base and J shed 1 base, with 5 bases lying between them. The CDR3 covers 13 residues. The variable domain in full, with the rest retrieved from reference TRBV18 and TRBJ2-7, is NAGVMQNPRHLVRRRGQEARLRCSPMKGHSHVYWYRQLPEEGLKFMVYLQKENIIDESGMPKERFSAEFPKEGPSILRIQQVVRGDSAAYFCASSPRTSYEQYFGPGTRLTVT.

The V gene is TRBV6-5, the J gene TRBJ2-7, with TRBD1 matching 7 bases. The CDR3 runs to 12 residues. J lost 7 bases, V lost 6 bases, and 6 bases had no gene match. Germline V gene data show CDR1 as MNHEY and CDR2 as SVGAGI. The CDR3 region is CASSSTGEEQYF. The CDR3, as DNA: TGTGCCAGCAGCAGCACAGGGGAGGAGCAGTACTTC.

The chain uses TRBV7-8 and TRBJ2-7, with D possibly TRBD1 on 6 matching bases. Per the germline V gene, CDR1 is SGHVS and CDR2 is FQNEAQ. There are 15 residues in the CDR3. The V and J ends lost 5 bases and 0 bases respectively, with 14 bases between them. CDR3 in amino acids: CASSANRDISYEQYF. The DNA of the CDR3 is TGTGCCAGCAGCGCCAACCGGGACATCTCCTACGAGCAGTACTTC. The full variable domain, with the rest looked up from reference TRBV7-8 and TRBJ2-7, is GAGVSQSPRYKVAKRGQDVALRCDPISGHVSLFWYQQALGQGPEFLTYFQNEAQLDKSGLPSDRFFAERPEGSVSTLKIQRTQQEDSAVYLCASSANRDISYEQYFGPGTRLTVT.

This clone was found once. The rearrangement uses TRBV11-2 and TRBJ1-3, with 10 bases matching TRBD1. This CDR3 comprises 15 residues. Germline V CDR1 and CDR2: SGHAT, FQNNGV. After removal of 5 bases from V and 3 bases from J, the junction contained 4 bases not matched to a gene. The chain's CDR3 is CASSAGTGDGNTIYF. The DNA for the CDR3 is TGTGCCAGCAGCGCAGGGACAGGGGATGGAAACACCATATATTTT.

The CDR3 here is CASKTRDRVTGNTIYF. In nucleotides, the CDR3 is TGTGCCAGCAAAACCAGGGACAGGGTGACAGGAAACACCATATATTTT. This chain connects TRBV7-9 to TRBJ1-3; TRBD1 matches at 9 bases. This CDR3 is 16 amino acids long. The junction had 11 bases not matched to a gene; V was cut back by 7 bases and J by 4 bases. Germline loops: CDR1 SEHNR, CDR2 FQNEAQ (reference sequence).

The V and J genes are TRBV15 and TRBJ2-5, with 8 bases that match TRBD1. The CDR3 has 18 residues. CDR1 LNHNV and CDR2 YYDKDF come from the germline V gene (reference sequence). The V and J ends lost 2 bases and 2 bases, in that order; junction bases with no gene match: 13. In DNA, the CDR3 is TGTGCCACCAGCAGACTAAACCAGGGGGCGTGGGTTCAAGAGACCCAGTACTTC. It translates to CATSRLNQGAWVQETQYF.

The CDR3 DNA follows: TGCGCCAGCAGCTGGGACAACCAAGAGACCCAGTACTTC. It is translated as CASSWDNQETQYF. The V gene is TRBV5-1, the J gene TRBJ2-5; D may be TRBD1 (6 bases). Trimming cost V 3 bases and J 0 bases, with 6 bases left between them. The length of the CDR3 is 13 residues. Germline-derived CDR1 and CDR2 are SGHRS and YFSETQ. Full variable domain (missing parts from reference TRBV5-1 and TRBJ2-5): KAGVTQTPRYLIKTRGQQVTLSCSPISGHRSVSWYQQTPGQGLQFLFEYFSETQRNKGNFPGRFSGRQFSNSRSEMNVSTLELGDSALYLCASSWDNQETQYFGPGTRLLVL.

The CDR3 sequence: CASSLYSAGTVNEQFF. DNA for the CDR3: TGTGCCAGCTCACTTTATTCGGCCGGGACTGTCAATGAGCAGTTCTTC. The J gene is TRBJ2-1, the V gene TRBV18; D might be TRBD2 (6 bases). V lost 4 bases and J lost 6, with 19 bases in between. Germline CDR1 and CDR2: KGHSH and LQKENI. The CDR3 is 16 residues long.

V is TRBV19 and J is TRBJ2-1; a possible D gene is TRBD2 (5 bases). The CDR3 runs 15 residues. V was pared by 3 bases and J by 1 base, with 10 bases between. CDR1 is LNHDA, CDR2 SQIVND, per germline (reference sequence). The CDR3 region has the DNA TGTGCCAGTAGTATGGCCCAGCGGTCCTACAATGAGCAGTTCTTC. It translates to CASSMAQRSYNEQFF.

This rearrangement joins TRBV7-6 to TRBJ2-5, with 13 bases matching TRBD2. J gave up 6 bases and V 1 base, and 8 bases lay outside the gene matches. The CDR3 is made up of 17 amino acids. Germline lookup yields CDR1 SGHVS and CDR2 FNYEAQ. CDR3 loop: CASSLGTGLAGLQTQYF. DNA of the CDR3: TGTGCCAGCAGCTTAGGGACGGGACTAGCGGGATTACAGACCCAGTACTTC.

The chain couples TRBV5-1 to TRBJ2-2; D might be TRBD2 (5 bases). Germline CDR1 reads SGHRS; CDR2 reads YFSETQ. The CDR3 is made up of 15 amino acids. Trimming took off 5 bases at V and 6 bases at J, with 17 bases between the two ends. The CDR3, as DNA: TGCGCCAGCAGTACGTCCAGGACTTCTCCCGGGGAGCTGTTTTTT. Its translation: CASSTSRTSPGELFF.

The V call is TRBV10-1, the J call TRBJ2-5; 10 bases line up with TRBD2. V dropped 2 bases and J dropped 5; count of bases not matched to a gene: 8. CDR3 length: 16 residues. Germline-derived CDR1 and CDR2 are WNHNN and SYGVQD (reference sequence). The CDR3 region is CASSESLAGAQETQYF. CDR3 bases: TGCGCCAGCAGTGAGAGTCTAGCGGGGGCCCAGGAGACCCAGTACTTC.

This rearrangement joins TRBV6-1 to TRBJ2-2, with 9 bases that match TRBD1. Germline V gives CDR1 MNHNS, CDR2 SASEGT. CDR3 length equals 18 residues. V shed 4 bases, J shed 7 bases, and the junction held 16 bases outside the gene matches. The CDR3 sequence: CASSGGGQGLPYDGELFF. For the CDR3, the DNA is TGTGCCAGCAGTGGTGGGGGACAGGGACTCCCGTATGACGGGGAGCTGTTTTTT.

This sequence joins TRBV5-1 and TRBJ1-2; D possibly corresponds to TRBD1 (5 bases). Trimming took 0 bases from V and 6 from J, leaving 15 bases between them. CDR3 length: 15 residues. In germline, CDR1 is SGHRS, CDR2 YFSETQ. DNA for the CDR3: TGCGCCAGCAGCTTGGTGGCGTACAGGTGGAATGGCTACACCTTC. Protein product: CASSLVAYRWNGYTF.

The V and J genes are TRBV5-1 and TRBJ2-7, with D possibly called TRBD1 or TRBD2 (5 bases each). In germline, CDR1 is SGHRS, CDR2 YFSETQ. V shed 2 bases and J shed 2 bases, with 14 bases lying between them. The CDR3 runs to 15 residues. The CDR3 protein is CASSFLGPGAYEQYF. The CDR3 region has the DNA TGCGCCAGCAGCTTTTTGGGACCTGGGGCCTACGAGCAGTACTTC.

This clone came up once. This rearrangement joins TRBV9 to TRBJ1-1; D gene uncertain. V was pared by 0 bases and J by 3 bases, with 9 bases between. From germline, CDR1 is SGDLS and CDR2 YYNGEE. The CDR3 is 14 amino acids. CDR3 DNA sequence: TGTGCCAGCAGCGTAGATGAGGGATACACTGAAGCTTTCTTT. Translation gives CASSVDEGYTEAFF.

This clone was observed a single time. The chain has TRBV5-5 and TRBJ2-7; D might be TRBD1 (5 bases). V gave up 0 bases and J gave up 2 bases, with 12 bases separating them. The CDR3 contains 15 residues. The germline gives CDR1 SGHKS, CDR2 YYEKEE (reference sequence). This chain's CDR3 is CASSLAGRVAYEQYF. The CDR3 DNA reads TGTGCCAGCAGCTTGGCTGGCAGGGTCGCCTACGAGCAGTACTTC.

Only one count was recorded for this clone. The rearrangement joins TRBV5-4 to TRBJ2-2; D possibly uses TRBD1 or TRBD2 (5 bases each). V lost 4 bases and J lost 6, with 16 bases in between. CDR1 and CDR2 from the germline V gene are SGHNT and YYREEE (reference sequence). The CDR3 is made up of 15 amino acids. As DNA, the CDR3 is TGTGCCAGCAGCGGGCCCGGGACCGAGGCCGGGGAGCTGTTTTTT. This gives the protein CASSGPGTEAGELFF.

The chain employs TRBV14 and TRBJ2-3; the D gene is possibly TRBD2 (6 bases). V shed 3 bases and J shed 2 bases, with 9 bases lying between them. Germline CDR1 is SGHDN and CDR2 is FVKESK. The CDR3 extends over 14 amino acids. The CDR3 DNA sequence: TGTGCCAGCAGCCAGGGACTTCCCACAGATACGCAGTATTTT. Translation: CASSQGLPTDTQYF.

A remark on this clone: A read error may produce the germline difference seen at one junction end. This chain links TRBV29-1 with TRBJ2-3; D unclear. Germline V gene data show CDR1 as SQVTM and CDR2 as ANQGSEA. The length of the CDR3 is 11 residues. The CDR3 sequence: CGVGTTDTQYF. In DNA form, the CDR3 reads TGCGGCGTCGGTACCACAGATACGCAGTATTTT.

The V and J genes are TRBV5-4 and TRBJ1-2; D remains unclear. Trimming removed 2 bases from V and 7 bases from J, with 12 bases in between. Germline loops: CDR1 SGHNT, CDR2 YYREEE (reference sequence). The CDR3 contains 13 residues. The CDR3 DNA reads TGTGCCAGCAGCTTCCTAGGTTTTGTTGGCTACACCTTC. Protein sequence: CASSFLGFVGYTF.